Sequencing of this T cell receptor beta chain was carried out in a study of Ad26.COV2.S vaccination and SARS-CoV-2 variants (dated by TCRdb to about 2021). Study-wide context: Donors in the vaccine arm were drawn from COV1001, a multicentre, randomized, double-blind, placebo-controlled phase I-IIa trial testing Ad26.COV2.S in healthy adults. Participants in the trial were split at random into five groups of five each, receiving low-dose or high-dose Ad26.COV2.S once or twice, or else placebo on both occasions. Sequencing of the TCRbeta repertoire served to evaluate the specificity and breadth of SARS-CoV-2-reactive T cell receptors following Ad26.COV2.S vaccination. The TCR-sequenced set comprised approximately 30 samples: around 20 Ad26.COV2.S vaccine recipients, 5 placebo recipients and 8 SARS-CoV-2 convalescent individuals. Throughout the experiments and outcome assessment, investigators stayed blinded to trial group allocation. Ad26.COV2.S was given intramuscularly at 5x10^10 or 1x10^11 viral particles, as a single shot or as two shots 56 days apart.

A word on this clone: What antigen it recognizes has not been identified. Base-call qualities are not available, and no considerably larger clone is one nucleotide away. The sample has other DNA sequences that encode this CDR3 too.

The immunoSEQ Assay was the method used to sequence TCRbeta CDR3 regions. After extraction, genomic DNA underwent amplification by bias-controlled multiplex PCR, followed by high-throughput sequencing. The study's processing was this. To quantify the absolute abundance of every unique TCRbeta CDR3 region, sequences were collapsed and filtered. T cell fraction was estimated by normalizing TCRbeta template counts to usable DNA, with usable DNA measured through amplification of reference genes found in all nucleated cells. Repertoire TCRs were annotated as SARS-CoV-2-specific when V gene, CDR3 amino acid sequence and J gene were exactly matched to a known reactive TCR set. The reference SARS-CoV-2 TCR set came from MIRA and was filtered for enrichment in COVID-19-positive ImmuneCODE repertoires, removing public or cross-reactive TCRs. Using the MIRA antigens, annotated TCRs were further analysed by specific ORF or by position within an ORF. Depth was the summed frequency of annotated unique rearrangements, while breadth was defined as annotated unique rearrangements over total unique productive rearrangements. TCR breadth was compared between groups using two-sided Wilcoxon rank-sum tests. TCRdb's version of the immuneACCESS table is confined to in-frame rearrangements and falls short of the full clone set. An unresolved V gene accounts for under half of the shortfall where checked; the remainder is of unknown origin. The D gene and trimming were derived from the DNA, and the V and J assignments and clone size from that table. The sample profile shows fewer than 300,000 clones; roughly 86% of them were found once. The top ten clones comprise approximately 3.4% of the sample.

Broader findings and caveats from the paper: After vaccination, spike-specific CD8+ and CD4+ T cell responses were reported to show substantial breadth. It was noted by the authors that total T cell responses may have been underestimated by the TCR breadth and depth analyses. Comparable non-spike TCR breadth was observed between vaccine and placebo recipients, consistent with only spike being contained in the vaccine. The study was not powered to compare responses between vaccine doses or regimens. Compared with placebo recipients, Ad26.COV2.S recipients showed higher spike-specific TCR breadth (P = 0.0014).

Read against the paper, the sample's treatment or condition label means: roughly 20 received Ad26.COV2.S at low or high dose, single or two shots; a few received placebo; per-sample allocation not given. For vaccine and placebo recipients, repertoires were sequenced using samples collected on day 63 after the first injection. In Cohort 1b, 25 to 30 adults aged 18-55 years were enrolled at a single site in Boston, USA, between 29 July and 7 August 2020. Ad26.COV2.S was a replication-incompetent adenovirus type 26 vector expressing a prefusion-stabilized SARS-CoV-2 spike protein from the original Wuhan strain. The input for sequencing was peripheral blood, taken in a trial of Ad26.COV2.S vaccine versus placebo. The sequence derives from a person between 18 and 65 years old who received the Ad26.COV2.S COVID-19 vaccine or a placebo.

The CDR3 in this case is CASSYRGNTEAFF. The DNA sequence is as follows: TGTGCCAGCAGTTACCGTGGGAACACTGAAGCTTTCTTT. The rearrangement combines TRBV6-5 with TRBJ1-1, with no D gene named confidently. Including the terminal cysteine and phenylalanine, the CDR3 comprises 13 residues. Kept here is only the CDR3 DNA, which spans 39 bases and is read in frame from base 1. CDR1 is given as MNHEY and CDR2 as SVGAGI, both from the germline V gene. V and J are truncated by 2 bases and 1 base respectively, leaving an intervening sequence of 5 bases.